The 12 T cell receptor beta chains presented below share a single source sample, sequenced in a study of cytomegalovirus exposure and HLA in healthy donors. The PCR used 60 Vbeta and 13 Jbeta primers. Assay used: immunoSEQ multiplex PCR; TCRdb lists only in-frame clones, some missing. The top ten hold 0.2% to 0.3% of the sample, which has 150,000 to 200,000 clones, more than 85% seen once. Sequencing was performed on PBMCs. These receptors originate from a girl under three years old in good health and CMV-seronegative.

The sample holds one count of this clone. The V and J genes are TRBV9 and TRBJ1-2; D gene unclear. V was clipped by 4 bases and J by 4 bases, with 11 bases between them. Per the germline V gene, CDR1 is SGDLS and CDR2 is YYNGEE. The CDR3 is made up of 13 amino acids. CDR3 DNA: TGTGCCAGCAGCCCGGCGGAGAGCTATGGCTACACCTTC. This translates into CASSPAESYGYTF.

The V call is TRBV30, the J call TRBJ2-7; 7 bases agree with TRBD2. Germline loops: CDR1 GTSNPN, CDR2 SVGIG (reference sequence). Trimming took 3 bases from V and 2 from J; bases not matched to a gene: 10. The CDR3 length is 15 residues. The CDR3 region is CAWRDKRRETYEQYF. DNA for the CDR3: TGTGCCTGGAGGGATAAGAGGCGGGAGACCTACGAGCAGTACTTC.

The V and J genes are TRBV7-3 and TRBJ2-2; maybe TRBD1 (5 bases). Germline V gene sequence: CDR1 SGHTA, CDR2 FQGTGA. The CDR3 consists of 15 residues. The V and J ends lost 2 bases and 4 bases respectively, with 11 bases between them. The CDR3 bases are TGTGCCAGCAGCTTAGGGGCTAGGGGCACCGGGGAGCTGTTTTTT. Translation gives CASSLGARGTGELFF.

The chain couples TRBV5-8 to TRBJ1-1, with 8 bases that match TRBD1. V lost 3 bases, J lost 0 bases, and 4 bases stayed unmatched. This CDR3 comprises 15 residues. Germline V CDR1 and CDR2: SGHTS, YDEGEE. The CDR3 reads CASSSGQGLNTEAFF. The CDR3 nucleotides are TGTGCCAGCAGCTCCGGACAGGGCTTGAACACTGAAGCTTTCTTT.

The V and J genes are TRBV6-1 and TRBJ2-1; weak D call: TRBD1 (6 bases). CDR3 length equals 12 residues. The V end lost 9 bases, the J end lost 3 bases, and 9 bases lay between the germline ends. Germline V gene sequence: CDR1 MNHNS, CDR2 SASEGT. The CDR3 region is CASRTDYNEQFF. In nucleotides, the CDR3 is TGTGCCAGTAGGACAGACTACAATGAGCAGTTCTTC.

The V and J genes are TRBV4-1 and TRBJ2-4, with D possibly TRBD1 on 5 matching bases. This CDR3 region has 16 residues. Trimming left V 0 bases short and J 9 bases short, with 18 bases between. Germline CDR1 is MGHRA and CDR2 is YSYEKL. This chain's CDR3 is CASSQDREGLECIQYF. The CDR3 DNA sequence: TGCGCCAGCAGCCAAGACAGGGAAGGGTTAGAGTGCATTCAGTACTTC.

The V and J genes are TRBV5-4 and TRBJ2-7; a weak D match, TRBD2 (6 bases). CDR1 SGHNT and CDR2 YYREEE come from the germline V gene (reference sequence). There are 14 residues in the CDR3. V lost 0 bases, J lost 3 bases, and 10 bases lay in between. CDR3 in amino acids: CASSLAAGSYEQYF. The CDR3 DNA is TGTGCCAGCAGCTTGGCGGCGGGAAGCTACGAGCAGTACTTC.

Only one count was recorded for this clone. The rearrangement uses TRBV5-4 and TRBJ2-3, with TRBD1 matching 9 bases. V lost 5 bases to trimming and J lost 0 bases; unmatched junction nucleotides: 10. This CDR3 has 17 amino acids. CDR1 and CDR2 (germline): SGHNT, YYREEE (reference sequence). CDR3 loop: CASSQQLGTGSTDTQYF. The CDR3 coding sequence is TGTGCCAGCAGTCAGCAACTAGGGACAGGGAGCACAGATACGCAGTATTTT.

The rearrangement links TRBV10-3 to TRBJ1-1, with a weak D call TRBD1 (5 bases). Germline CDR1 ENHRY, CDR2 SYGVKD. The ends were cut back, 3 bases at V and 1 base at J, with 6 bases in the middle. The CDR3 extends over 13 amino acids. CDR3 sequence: CAISEQENTEAFF. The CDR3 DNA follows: TGTGCCATCAGTGAACAGGAGAACACTGAAGCTTTCTTT.

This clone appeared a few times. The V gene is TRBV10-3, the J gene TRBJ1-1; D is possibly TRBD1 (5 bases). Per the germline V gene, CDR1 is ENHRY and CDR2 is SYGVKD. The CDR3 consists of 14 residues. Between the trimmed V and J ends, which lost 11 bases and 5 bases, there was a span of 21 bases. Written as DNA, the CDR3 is TGTGCCTCGCAATCCGGGGGACTCGGGACTGAAGCTTTCTTT. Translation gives CASQSGGLGTEAFF.

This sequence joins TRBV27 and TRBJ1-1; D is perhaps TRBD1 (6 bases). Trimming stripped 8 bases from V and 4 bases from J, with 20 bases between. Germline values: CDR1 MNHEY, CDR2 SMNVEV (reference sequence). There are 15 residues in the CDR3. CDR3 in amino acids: CASRKTGSLGTEAFF. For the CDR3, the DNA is TGTGCCAGCCGGAAGACAGGTTCGTTGGGCACTGAAGCTTTCTTT.

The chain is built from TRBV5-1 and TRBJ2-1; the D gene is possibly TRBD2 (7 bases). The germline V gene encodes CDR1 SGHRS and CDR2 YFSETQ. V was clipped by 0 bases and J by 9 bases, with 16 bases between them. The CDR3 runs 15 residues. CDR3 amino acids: CASSLGLPGGAEQFF. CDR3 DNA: TGCGCCAGCAGCTTGGGCCTCCCTGGGGGGGCTGAGCAGTTCTTC.